This T cell receptor beta chain originates from a study of regulatory T cells in long-lasting Graves disease. Across the study: Antithyroid drugs had been taken by newly diagnosed Graves' patients for under 3 months.

The TCR beta library used iRepertoire HTBI primers with Arm-PCR amplification of CDR3. Using its own MiXCR run on the multiplex PCR reads, TCRdb lists one record per CDR3 protein. This sample has 400,000 to 550,000 distinct CDR3 sequences, with around 14% found just once. Germline assignment: CDR1 KGHDR and CDR2 SFDVKD. CDR3 length equals 15 residues. Time point given: newly diagnosed GD, antithyroid drugs for less than 3 months. Following extraction of RNA from PBMCs, that RNA was used to make the TCR library. These same data were also listed under a study on T cells in Graves' hyperthyroidism and ophthalmopathy.

The sequence was collected from a woman between 25 and 40 years old with Graves disease. The V call is TRBV24-1, the J call TRBJ2-3; a possible D gene is TRBD2 (5 bases). The assigned J gene may be wrong: the sequence end matches TRBJ2-7 better. The sequencing used peripheral blood mononuclear cells (PBMCs), collected at new diagnosis, from a patient treated with antithyroid drugs. The chain's CDR3 is CATSDASKNPYEQYF. The CDR3 DNA is TGTGCCACCAGTGATGCTAGCAAGAATCCCTACGAGCAGTACTTC.